This T cell receptor beta chain derives from a study of control samples from healthy donors and cancer patients (dated by TCRdb to about 2020). Turning to this clone: No antigen is known for it. Base-call qualities are not available, and no considerably larger clone is one nucleotide away.

The library was built by means of the immunoSEQ multiplex PCR assay. What TCRdb holds here is the immuneACCESS table cut down to in-frame rearrangements. Part of the clones is not present; checked against another copy, under half of the missing clones reflect an unresolved V gene, and the others are unexplained. The sample table lists fewer than 110,000 clones, around 89% of them with a count of one. Together, the top ten hold approximately 8.4% of the sample. The receptor was derived from a man aged 25 to 40 in good health. Sequences were obtained from blood.

The CDR3 region has the sequence CASSPQGGNGNTIYF. The nucleotide sequence reads as follows: TGTGCCAGCAGTCCCCAAGGGGGGAACGGAAACACCATATATTTT. The V and J segments used are TRBV5-6 and TRBJ1-3; D gene: possibly TRBD1, on 6 matching bases. Based on the germline V gene, the CDR1 and CDR2 sequences are SGHDT and YYEEEE. V sheds 5 bases and J sheds 4 bases, leaving 16 bases between their ends. Reading from cysteine to phenylalanine, the CDR3 counts 15 amino acids. Here the CDR3 DNA is all that survives: 45 bases in frame from base 1.